The sequence of this T cell receptor (beta chain) was determined in a study of brain T cells in children with intractable seizures. Measured with immunoSEQ multiplex PCR; TCRdb has only the in-frame clones, and not every one. The repertoire holds approximately 330,000 clones, over 90% seen once, with 5.5% to 6% in the top ten. General observations from the study: Absence of clones before surgery may stem from lower sequencing depth. Patients' HCMV serostatus was unknown; virus specificity rests on CDR3 similarity alone.

V shed 1 base and J shed 2 bases, with 3 bases lying between them. Germline V CDR1 and CDR2: LGHDT, YNNKEL (reference sequence). CDR3 length: 12 residues. Regarding this clone: Its antigen is not known. The sample contains more than one DNA sequence encoding this CDR3.

Time point: blood from clinic visit 5 months post-surgery; TSC patient then seizure free. This TCR was sampled from a boy under two years old with tuberous sclerosis and intractable seizures. The chain has TRBV3-1 (or the pseudogene TRBV3-2) and TRBJ2-7; D is ambiguous. The sequenced sample was peripheral blood, obtained around 5 months after surgery. The CDR3 loop is CASSQGAYEQYF. The CDR3 DNA reads TGTGCCAGCAGCCAAGGTGCCTACGAGCAGTACTTC.